This TCR beta chain was sequenced for a study of cytomegalovirus exposure and HLA in healthy donors. General observations from the study: According to a later analysis, TCR clusters from the first cohort tended to co-occur in the 120 or so validation repertoires.

V was clipped by 4 bases and J by 2 bases; unmatched bases: 5. Germline assignment: CDR1 MDHEN and CDR2 SYDVKM. This CDR3 region has 15 residues. TCRdb keeps only in-frame clones here, not all; method: immunoSEQ multiplex PCR. The sample lists 65,000 or so clones, about 91% seen once, with 1% to 1.5% in the top ten. In regard to this clone: The antigen remains unidentified.

What was sequenced was PBMCs. The TCR was taken from a woman aged 18-30 years in good health and CMV-seronegative. This sequence joins TRBV28 and TRBJ2-1, with 7 bases fitting TRBD1. In nucleotides, the CDR3 is TGTGCCAGCAGTTCCTTTGGGACAGCCTACAATGAGCAGTTCTTC. It yields the protein CASSSFGTAYNEQFF. The full variable domain, with the rest looked up from reference TRBV28 and TRBJ2-1, is DVKVTQSSRYLVKRTGEKVFLECVQDMDHENMFWYRQDPGLGLRLIYFSYDVKMKEKGDIPEGYSVSREKKERFSLILESASTNQTSMYLCASSSFGTAYNEQFFGPGTRLTVL.